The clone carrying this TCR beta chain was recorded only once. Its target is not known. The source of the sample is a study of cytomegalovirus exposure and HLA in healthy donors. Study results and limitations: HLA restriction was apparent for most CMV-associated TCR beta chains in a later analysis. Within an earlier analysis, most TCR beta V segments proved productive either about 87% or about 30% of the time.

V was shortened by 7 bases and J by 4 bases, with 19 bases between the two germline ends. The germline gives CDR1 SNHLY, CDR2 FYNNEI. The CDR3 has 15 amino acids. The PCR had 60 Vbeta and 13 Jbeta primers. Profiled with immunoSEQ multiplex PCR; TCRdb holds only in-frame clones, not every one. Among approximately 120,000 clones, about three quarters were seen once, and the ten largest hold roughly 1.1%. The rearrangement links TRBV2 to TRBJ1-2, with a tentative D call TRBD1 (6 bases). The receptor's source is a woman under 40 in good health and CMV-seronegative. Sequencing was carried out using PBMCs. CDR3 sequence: CASTGRGGGTYGYTF. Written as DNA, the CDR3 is TGTGCCAGCACAGGGCGAGGGGGGGGGACCTATGGCTACACCTTC.